This T cell receptor beta chain was observed in a study of T cell repertoires in cytomegalovirus infection. Study-level information: From public TCR beta signatures came an indication of both CMV infection and matching HLA type.

Germline CDR1 and CDR2: DFQATT and SNEGSKA (reference sequence). V was clipped by 6 bases and J by 4 bases, with 22 bases between them. There are 15 residues in the CDR3. Note on this clonotype: Its antigen remains unidentified.

Study-level findings and limits: Cumulative public TCR beta family frequency identified carriers of CMV plus the relevant HLA. HLA-C-restricted CMV-specific TCR beta clonotypes prevailed in the ex vivo response.

TCRdb re-derived calls from the reads in MiXCR, one entry per CDR3 protein. Here the sample spans fewer than 550,000 distinct CDR3 sequences, approximately 11% being singletons. The chain has TRBV20-1 and TRBJ2-7, with D possibly TRBD1 on 7 matching bases. This clonotype was obtained from a human donor in good health (CMV status not recorded). Some clones in this sample may be carry-over from other donors' samples. The sample comprised PBMCs. CDR3 region: CSATTPRDSAYEQYF. The CDR3 DNA reads as TGCAGTGCGACTACCCCGCGGGACAGTGCTTACGAGCAGTACTTC.